This T cell receptor (beta chain) was sequenced in a study of CD4 and CD8 cells across lung adenocarcinoma regions. Localized lung adenocarcinoma, a non-small cell lung cancer, affected the donors. Germline loops: CDR1 SGHVS, CDR2 FQNEAQ. The CDR3 sequence is 13 residues long. TCRdb re-called the PCR reads through MiXCR, storing one row per CDR3 protein. The sample includes about 23,000 distinct CDR3 sequences, over 40% of them seen just once. The source of this sequence is a male donor with lung adenocarcinoma. The CD4 and CD8 labels of this study may be unreliable. Sequencing was performed on CD4+ T cells from the center of a lung tumor. This rearrangement joins TRBV7-8 to TRBJ2-1, with D perhaps TRBD1 (7 bases). The J call may be wrong; the DNA end is better matched by TRBJ2-7. Here the CDR3 DNA reads TGTGCCAGCAGCCGGCGGGACAGCGGTGAGCAGTACTTC. Amino acid sequence: CASSRRDSGEQYF.